This T cell receptor beta chain emerged from a study of shared T cell receptors in the human thymus. Germline loops: CDR1 MNHEY, CDR2 SMNVEV (reference sequence). The length of the CDR3 is 20 residues. V shed 3 bases, J shed 4 bases, and the junction held 18 bases outside the gene matches. TCRdb's copy holds only in-frame clones and misses some; the assay was immunoSEQ multiplex PCR. The repertoire holds more than 300,000 clones, with approximately 95% as singletons. The chain combines TRBV27 with TRBJ2-1, with TRBD2 matching 10 bases. The sequenced sample was thymocytes. This TCR was recovered from a human donor. CDR3 protein: CASSFTSGTSETTPYNEQFF. Written as DNA, the CDR3 is TGTGCCAGCAGTTTCACCTCCGGGACTAGCGAGACCACACCTTACAATGAGCAGTTCTTC.